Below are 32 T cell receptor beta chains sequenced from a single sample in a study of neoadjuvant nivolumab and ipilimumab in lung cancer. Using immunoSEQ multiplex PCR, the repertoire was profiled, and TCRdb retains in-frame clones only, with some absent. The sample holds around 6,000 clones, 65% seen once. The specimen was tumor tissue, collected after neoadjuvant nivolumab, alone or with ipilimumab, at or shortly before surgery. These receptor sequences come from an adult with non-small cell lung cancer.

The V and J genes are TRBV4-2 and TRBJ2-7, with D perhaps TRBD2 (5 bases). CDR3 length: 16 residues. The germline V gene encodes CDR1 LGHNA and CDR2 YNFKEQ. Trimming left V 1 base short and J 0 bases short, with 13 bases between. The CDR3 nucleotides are TGTGCCAGCAGCCAAGTTGGGCTAGCAAACTCCTACGAGCAGTACTTC. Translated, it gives CASSQVGLANSYEQYF.

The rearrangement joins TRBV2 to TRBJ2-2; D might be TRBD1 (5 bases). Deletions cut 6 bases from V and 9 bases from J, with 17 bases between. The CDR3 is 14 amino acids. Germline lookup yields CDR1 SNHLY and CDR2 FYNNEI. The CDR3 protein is CASSQQSWGRELFF. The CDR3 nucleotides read TGTGCCAGCAGCCAACAGTCGTGGGGCCGGGAGCTGTTTTTT.

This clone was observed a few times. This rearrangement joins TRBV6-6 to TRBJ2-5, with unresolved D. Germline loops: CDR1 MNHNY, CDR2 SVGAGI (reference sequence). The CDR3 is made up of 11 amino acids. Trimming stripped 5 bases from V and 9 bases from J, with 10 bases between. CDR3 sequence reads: CASSLDTAQYF. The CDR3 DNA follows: TGTGCCAGCAGTCTTGACACCGCCCAGTACTTC.

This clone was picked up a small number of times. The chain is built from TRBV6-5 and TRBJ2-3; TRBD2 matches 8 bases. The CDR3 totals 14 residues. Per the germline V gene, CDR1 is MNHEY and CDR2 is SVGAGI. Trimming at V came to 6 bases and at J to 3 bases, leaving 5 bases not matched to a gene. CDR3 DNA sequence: TGTGCCAGCAGCCCGGGACTAGTTACAGATACGCAGTATTTT. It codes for CASSPGLVTDTQYF.

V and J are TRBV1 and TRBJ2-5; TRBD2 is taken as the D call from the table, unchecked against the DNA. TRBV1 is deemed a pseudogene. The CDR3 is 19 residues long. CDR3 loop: CTSSHLAPNRTSGRQAQYF. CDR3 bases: TGCACCAGCAGCCACCTAGCGCCCAACCGGACTAGCGGGCGCCAGGCCCAGTACTTC.

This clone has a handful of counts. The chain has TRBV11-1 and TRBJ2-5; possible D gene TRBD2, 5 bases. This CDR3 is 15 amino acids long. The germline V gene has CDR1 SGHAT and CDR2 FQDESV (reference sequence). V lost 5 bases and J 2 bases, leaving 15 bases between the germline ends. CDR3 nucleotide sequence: TGTGCCAGCAGCCCTAGGCAGCCGGGACAAGAGACCCAGTACTTC. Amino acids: CASSPRQPGQETQYF.

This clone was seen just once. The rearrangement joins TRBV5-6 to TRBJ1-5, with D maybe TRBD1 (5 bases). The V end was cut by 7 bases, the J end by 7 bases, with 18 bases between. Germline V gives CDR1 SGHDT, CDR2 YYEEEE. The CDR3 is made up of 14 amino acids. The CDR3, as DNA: TGTGCCAGCCCCGGGACTTCTCGAAACCAGCCCCAGCATTTT. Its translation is CASPGTSRNQPQHF.

This chain's CDR3 is CASSYVRNTGELFF. The CDR3 bases are TGTGCCAGCAGTTATGTCCGAAACACCGGGGAGCTGTTTTTT. The V call is TRBV6-5, the J call TRBJ2-2; D is ambiguous. Germline assignment: CDR1 MNHEY and CDR2 SVGAGI. Between the trimmed V and J ends, which lost 3 bases and 2 bases, there was a span of 7 bases. This CDR3 is built from 14 residues.

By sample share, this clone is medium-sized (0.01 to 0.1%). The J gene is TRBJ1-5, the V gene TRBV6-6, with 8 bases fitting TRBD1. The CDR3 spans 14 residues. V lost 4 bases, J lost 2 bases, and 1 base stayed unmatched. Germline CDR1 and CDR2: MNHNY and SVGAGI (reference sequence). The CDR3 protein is CASSLGQGNQPQHF. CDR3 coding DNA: TGTGCCAGCAGTTTGGGACAGGGCAATCAGCCCCAGCATTTT.

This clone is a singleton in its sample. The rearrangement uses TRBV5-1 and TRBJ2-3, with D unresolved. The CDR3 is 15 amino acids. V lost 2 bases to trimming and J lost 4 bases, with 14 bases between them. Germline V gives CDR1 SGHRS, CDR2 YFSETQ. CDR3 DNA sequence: TGCGCCAGCAGCTTAACCGGGCTCTTTGCAGATACGCAGTATTTT. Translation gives CASSLTGLFADTQYF.

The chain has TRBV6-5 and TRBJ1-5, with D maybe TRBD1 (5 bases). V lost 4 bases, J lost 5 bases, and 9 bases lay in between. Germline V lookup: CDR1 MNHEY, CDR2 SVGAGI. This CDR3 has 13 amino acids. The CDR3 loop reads CASSSQADQPQHF. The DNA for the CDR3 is TGTGCCAGCAGTTCACAGGCGGATCAGCCCCAGCATTTT.

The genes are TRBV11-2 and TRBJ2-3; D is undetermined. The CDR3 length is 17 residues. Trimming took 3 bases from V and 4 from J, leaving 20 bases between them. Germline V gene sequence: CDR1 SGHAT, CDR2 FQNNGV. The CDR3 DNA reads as TGTGCCAGCAGCTTCAGTAGGGTCGACTGGCAGCCAGATACGCAGTATTTT. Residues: CASSFSRVDWQPDTQYF.

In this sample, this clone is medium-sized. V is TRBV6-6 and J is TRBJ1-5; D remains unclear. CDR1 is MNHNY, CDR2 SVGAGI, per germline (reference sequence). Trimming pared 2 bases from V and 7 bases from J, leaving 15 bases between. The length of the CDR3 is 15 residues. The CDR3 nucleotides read TGTGCCAGCAGTTACGCAGCAGCCCCGCCACAGCCCCAGCATTTT. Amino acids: CASSYAAAPPQPQHF.

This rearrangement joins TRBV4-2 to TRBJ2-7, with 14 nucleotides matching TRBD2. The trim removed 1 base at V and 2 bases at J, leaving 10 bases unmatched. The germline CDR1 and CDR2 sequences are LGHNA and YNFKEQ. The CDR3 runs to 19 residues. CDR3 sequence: CASSQAARLTSGRAYEQYF. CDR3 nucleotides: TGTGCCAGCAGCCAAGCGGCCCGGCTGACTAGCGGGAGGGCCTACGAGCAGTACTTC.

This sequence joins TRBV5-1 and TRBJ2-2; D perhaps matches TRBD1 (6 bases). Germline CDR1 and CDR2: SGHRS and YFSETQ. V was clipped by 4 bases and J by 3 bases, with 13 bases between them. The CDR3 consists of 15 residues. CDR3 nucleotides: TGCGCCAGCAGCCCGACAGGCAGGGACACCGGGGAGCTGTTTTTT. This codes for CASSPTGRDTGELFF.

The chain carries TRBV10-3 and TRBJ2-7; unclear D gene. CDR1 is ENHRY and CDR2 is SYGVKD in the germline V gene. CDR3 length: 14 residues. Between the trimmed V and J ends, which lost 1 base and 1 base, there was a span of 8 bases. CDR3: CAISEWASSYEQYF. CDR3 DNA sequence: TGTGCCATCAGTGAGTGGGCCAGTTCCTACGAGCAGTACTTC.

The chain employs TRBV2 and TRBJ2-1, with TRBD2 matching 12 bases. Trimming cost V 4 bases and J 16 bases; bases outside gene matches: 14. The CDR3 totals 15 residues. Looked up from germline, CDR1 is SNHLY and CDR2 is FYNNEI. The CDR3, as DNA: TGTGCCAGCAGTGCGGGATCTAAGTCGGGACTAGCGGGTTTCTTC. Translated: CASSAGSKSGLAGFF.

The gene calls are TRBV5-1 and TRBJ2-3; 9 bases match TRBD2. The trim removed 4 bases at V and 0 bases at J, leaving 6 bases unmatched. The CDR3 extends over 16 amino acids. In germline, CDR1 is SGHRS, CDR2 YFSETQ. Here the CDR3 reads CASSLAGPTSTDTQYF. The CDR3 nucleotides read TGCGCCAGCAGCCTAGCGGGACCCACTAGCACAGATACGCAGTATTTT.

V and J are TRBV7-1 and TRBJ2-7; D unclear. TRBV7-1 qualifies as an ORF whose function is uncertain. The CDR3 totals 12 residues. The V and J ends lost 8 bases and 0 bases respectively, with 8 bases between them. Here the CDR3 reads CASGWSSYEQYF. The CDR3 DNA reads TGTGCCAGCGGTTGGAGCTCCTACGAGCAGTACTTC.

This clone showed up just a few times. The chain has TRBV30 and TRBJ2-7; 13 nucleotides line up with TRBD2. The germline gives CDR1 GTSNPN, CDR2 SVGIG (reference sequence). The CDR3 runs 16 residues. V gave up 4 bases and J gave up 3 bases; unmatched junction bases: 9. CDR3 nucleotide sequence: TGTGCCTGGACCGGTAGCCGGACTAGCGGGAGCTACGAGCAGTACTTC. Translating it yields CAWTGSRTSGSYEQYF.

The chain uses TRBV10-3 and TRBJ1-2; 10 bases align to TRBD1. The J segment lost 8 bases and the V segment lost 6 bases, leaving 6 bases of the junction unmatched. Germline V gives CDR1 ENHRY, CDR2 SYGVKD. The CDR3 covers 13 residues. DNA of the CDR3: TGTGCCATCAGCGGGACAGGGGATCGGGGCTACACCTTC. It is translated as CAISGTGDRGYTF.

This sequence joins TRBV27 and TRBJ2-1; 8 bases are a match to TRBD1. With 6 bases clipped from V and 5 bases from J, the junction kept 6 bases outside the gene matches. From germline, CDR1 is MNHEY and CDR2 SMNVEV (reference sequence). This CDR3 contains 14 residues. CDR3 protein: CASSGTGIDNEQFF. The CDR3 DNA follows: TGTGCCAGCAGCGGGACAGGAATCGACAATGAGCAGTTCTTC.

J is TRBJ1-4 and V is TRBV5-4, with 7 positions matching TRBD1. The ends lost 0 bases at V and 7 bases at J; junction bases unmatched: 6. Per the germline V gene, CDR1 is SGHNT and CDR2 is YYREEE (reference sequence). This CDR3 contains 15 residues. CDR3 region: CASSLAAGGTEKLFF. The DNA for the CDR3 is TGTGCCAGCAGCTTGGCGGCAGGGGGGACTGAAAAACTGTTTTTT.

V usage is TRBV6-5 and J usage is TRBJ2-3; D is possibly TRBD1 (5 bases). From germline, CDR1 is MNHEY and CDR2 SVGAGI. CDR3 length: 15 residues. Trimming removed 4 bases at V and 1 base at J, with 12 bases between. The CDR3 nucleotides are TGTGCCAGCAGTTGGCAGGGTCACGGCACAGATACGCAGTATTTT. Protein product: CASSWQGHGTDTQYF.

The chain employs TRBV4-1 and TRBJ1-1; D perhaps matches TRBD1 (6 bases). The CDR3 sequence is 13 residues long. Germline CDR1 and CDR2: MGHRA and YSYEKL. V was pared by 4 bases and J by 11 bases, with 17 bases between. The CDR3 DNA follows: TGCGCCAGCAGCCCAACCGGGACACGGGGTGCTTTCTTT. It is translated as CASSPTGTRGAFF.

The CDR3 sequence: CASSQDPQGPYEQYF. CDR3 in DNA: TGCGCCAGCAGCCAAGACCCGCAGGGACCCTACGAGCAGTACTTC. V gene TRBV4-1 combines with J gene TRBJ2-7, with D perhaps being TRBD1 or TRBD2 (5 bases each). Deletions cut 0 bases from V and 2 bases from J, with 11 bases between. This CDR3 region has 15 residues. Germline V gene data show CDR1 as MGHRA and CDR2 as YSYEKL.

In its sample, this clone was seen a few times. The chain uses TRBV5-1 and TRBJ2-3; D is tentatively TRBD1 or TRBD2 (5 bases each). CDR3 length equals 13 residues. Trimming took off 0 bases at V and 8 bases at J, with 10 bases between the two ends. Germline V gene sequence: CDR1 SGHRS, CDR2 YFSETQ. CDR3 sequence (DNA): TGCGCCAGCAGCTTGGGGGACCTGGCTACGCAGTATTTT. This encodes CASSLGDLATQYF.

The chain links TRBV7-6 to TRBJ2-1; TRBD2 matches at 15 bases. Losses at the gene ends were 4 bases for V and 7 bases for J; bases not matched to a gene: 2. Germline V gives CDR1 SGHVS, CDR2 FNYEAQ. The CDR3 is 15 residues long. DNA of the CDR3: TGTGCCAGCAGCTGGACTAGCGGGAGGGTTAATGAGCAGTTCTTC. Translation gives CASSWTSGRVNEQFF.

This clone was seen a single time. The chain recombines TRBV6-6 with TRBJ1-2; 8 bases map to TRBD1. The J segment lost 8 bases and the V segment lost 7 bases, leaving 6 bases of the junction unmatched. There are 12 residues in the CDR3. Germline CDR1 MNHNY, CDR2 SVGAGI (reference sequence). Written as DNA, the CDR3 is TGTGCCAGCACCGGACAGGGTGGCGGCTACACCTTC. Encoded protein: CASTGQGGGYTF.

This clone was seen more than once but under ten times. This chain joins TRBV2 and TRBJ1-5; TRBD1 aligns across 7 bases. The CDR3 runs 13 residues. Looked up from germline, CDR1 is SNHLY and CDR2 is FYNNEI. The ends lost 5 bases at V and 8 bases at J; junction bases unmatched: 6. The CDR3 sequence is CASSRQGREPQHF. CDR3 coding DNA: TGTGCCAGCAGTAGACAGGGTCGGGAGCCCCAGCATTTT.

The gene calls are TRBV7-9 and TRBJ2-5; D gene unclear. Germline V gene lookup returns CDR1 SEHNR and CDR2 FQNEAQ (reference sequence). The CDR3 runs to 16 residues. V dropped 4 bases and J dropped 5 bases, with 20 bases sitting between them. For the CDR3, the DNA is TGTGCCAGCAGCTCCCTCGTGGGTGGAGAGAAGGAGACCCAGTACTTC. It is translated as CASSSLVGGEKETQYF.

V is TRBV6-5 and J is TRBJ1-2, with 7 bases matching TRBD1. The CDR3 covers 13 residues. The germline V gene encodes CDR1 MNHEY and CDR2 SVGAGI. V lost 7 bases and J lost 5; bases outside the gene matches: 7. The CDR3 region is CASTRDSSYGYTF. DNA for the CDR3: TGTGCCAGCACCCGGGACAGTTCTTATGGCTACACCTTC.